This T cell receptor (beta chain) is from a study of T cell responses to AZD1222 COVID-19 vaccine. The repertoire was sequenced with immunoSEQ multiplex PCR; TCRdb's copy has only in-frame clones and lacks some. This table holds roughly 72,000 clones, about 85% found once. A note on this clone: The antigen is not known.

Unmatched junction bases numbered 4, after V lost 5 bases and J lost 2 bases. CDR3 length: 15 amino acids. In germline, CDR1 is SGHVS, CDR2 FQNEAQ. Overall study findings and caveats: A reported finding is that nearly half of spike-specific TCRs target unmutated variant regions.

This receptor was identified in an adult in good health. The material was peripheral blood, obtained on day 0 of AZD1222 vaccination. The gene calls are TRBV7-8 and TRBJ1-5; 9 bases map to TRBD1. As DNA, the CDR3 is TGTGCCAGCAGCCGGACAGGGGTGGGCAATCAGCCCCAGCATTTT. Its protein is CASSRTGVGNQPQHF. The full variable domain, in which reference TRBV7-8 and TRBJ1-5 provide the parts outside the CDR3, is GAGVSQSPRYKVAKRGQDVALRCDPISGHVSLFWYQQALGQGPEFLTYFQNEAQLDKSGLPSDRFFAERPEGSVSTLKIQRTQQEDSAVYLCASSRTGVGNQPQHFGDGTRLSIL.